The 8 T cell receptor beta chains reported below all come from one sample, sequenced in a study of cytomegalovirus exposure and HLA in healthy donors. Both 60 Vbeta primers and 13 Jbeta primers went into the PCR. Clones were sequenced by immunoSEQ multiplex PCR, and TCRdb holds only the in-frame ones, with some missing. The data contain over 150,000 clones, around 80% of them singletons. Sequencing used PBMCs. The receptors shown here come from a woman aged 50 to 65 in good health and CMV-seropositive.

This chain links TRBV19 with TRBJ2-2; no definite D call. The CDR3 runs to 12 residues. Looked up from germline, CDR1 is LNHDA and CDR2 is SQIVND (reference sequence). The V end was cut by 7 bases, the J end by 4 bases, with 7 bases between. In nucleotides, the CDR3 is TGTGCCAGTACATCGGGCACCGGGGAGCTGTTTTTT. This encodes CASTSGTGELFF.

The chain is built from TRBV5-1 and TRBJ1-3, with a tentative D call TRBD1 (6 bases). The germline V gene has CDR1 SGHRS and CDR2 YFSETQ. The CDR3 spans 15 residues. With 7 bases removed from V and 0 bases from J, the gap between germline ends came to 14 bases. DNA of the CDR3: TGCGCCAGCCGACAGGTCCCTAGCTCTGGAAACACCATATATTTT. It yields the protein CASRQVPSSGNTIYF.

This chain links TRBV29-1 with TRBJ1-1, with D tentatively TRBD1 (5 bases). Trimming took off 7 bases at V and 4 bases at J, with 19 bases between the two ends. This CDR3 is 14 amino acids long. Germline V CDR1 and CDR2: SQVTM, ANQGSEA. DNA of the CDR3: TGCAGCGCCCCATCGGCAGGGTACGGCACTGAAGCTTTCTTT. The encoded protein is CSAPSAGYGTEAFF.

The chain carries TRBV4-1 and TRBJ2-7; possible D gene TRBD2, 5 bases. CDR3 length: 15 amino acids. CDR1 and CDR2 (germline): MGHRA, YSYEKL. Trimming took off 0 bases at V and 3 bases at J, with 12 bases between the two ends. In DNA form, the CDR3 reads TGCGCCAGCAGCCAAGAGAGGGCAGTCAACTACGAGCAGTACTTC. Its protein is CASSQERAVNYEQYF.

Remarks on this clone: The sample has other DNA sequences that encode this CDR3 too. The rearrangement uses TRBV5-1 and TRBJ1-2, with TRBD1 identical over 9 bases. V was clipped by 1 base and J by 6 bases; unmatched bases: 4. CDR3 length: 14 amino acids. Germline V CDR1 and CDR2: SGHRS, YFSETQ. CDR3 bases: TGCGCCAGCAGCTTGACCGGGACAGGGAATGGCTACACCTTC. Protein: CASSLTGTGNGYTF. The full variable domain, in which reference TRBV5-1 and TRBJ1-2 provide the parts outside the CDR3, is KAGVTQTPRYLIKTRGQQVTLSCSPISGHRSVSWYQQTPGQGLQFLFEYFSETQRNKGNFPGRFSGRQFSNSRSEMNVSTLELGDSALYLCASSLTGTGNGYTFGSGTRLTVV.

The CDR3 protein is CASSPSTGMVTEAFF. The CDR3 DNA sequence: TGTGCCAGCAGCCCTTCTACAGGGATGGTCACTGAAGCTTTCTTT. V is TRBV9 and J is TRBJ1-1; a weak D match, TRBD1 (6 bases). The CDR3 is 15 residues long. The V gene lost 4 bases and the J gene lost 4 bases, with 17 bases spanning the gap. Germline CDR1 SGDLS, CDR2 YYNGEE.

The chain joins TRBV5-6 to TRBJ1-3; D gene unclear. The CDR3 length is 14 residues. Trimming took off 0 bases at V and 12 bases at J, with 16 bases between the two ends. The germline CDR1 and CDR2 sequences are SGHDT and YYEEEE. Written as DNA, the CDR3 is TGTGCCAGCAGCTTGGCGGGAGGCTTCTTGGGCATATATTTT. Protein: CASSLAGGFLGIYF. The complete variable domain, with remaining parts taken from reference TRBV5-6 and TRBJ1-3, reads DAGVTQSPTHLIKTRGQQVTLRCSPKSGHDTVSWYQQALGQGPQFIFQYYEEEERQRGNFPDRFSGHQFPNYSSELNVNALLLGDSALYLCASSLAGGFLGIYFGEGSWLTVV.

The chain joins TRBV29-1 to TRBJ2-1, with 10 bases aligning to TRBD1. Germline V lookup: CDR1 SQVTM, CDR2 ANQGSEA. The CDR3 consists of 13 residues. V dropped 6 bases and J dropped 9; count of bases not matched to a gene: 8. The CDR3 nucleotides are TGCAGCGTGAGCGACAGGGGGCGTGTTGAGCAGTTCTTC. Translated, it gives CSVSDRGRVEQFF.